This TCR beta chain came from a study of T-cell reconstitution after alpha-beta-depleted transplantation in children. This clonotype was recorded a few times. TCRbeta library preparation incorporated unique molecular identifiers. TCRdb reprocessed the PCR reads via MiXCR and lists one record per CDR3 protein. The table lists about 270,000 distinct CDR3 sequences, about 10% of them singletons. The source was PBMCs from the stem cell graft donor, collected from the stem cell graft. This TCR was recovered from a human donor who donated a stem cell graft to a child with SCID.

The CDR3 loop is CATSDYSEQFF. CDR3 DNA sequence: TGTGCCACCAGTGATTATTCTGAGCAGTTCTTC. This sequence joins TRBV24-1 and TRBJ2-1; no clear D. Germline V gene lookup returns CDR1 KGHDR and CDR2 SFDVKD. The CDR3 length is 11 residues. Trimming took off 2 bases at V and 9 bases at J, with 4 bases between the two ends.